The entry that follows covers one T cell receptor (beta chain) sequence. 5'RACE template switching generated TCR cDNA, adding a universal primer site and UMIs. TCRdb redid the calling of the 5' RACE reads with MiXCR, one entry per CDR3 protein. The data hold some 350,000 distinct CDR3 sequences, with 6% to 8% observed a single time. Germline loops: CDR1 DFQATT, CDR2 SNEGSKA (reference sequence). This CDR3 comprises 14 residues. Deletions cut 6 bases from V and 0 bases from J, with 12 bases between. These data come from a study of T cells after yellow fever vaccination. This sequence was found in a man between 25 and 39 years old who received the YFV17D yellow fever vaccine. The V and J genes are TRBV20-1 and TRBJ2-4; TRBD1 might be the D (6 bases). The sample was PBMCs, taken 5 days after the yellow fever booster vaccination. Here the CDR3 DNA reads TGCAGTGCAATTAAACAGGGAGCCAAAAACATTCAGTACTTC. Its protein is CSAIKQGAKNIQYF.